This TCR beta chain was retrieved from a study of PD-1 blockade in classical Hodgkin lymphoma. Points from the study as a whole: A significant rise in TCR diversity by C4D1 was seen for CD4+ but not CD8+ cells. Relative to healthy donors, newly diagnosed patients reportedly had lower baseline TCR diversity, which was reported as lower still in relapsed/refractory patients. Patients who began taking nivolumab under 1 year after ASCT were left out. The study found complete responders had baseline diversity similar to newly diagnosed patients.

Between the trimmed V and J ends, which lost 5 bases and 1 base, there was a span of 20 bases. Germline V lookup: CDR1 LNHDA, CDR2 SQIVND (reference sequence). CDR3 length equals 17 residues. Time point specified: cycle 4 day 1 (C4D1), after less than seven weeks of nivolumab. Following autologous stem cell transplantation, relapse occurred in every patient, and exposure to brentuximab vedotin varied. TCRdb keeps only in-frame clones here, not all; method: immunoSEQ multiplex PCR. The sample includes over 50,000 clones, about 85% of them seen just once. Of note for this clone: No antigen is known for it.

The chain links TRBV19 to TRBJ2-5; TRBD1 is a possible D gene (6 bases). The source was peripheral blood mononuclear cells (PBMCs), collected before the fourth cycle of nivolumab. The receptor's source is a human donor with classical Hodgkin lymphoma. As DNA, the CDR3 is TGTGCCAGTAGTCCGTTGATAGGGGGTCGGCTCCAAGAGACCCAGTACTTC. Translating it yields CASSPLIGGRLQETQYF.